This is a list of T cell receptor beta chains from one sample in a study of blood T cell repertoires in COVID-19. Assay: immunoSEQ multiplex PCR; the TCRdb copy retains only in-frame clones and omits some. The sample includes nearly 25,000 clones, about four fifths of them seen just once. The sample was peripheral blood. The origin of the receptors is a man aged 45 to 65 with COVID-19, enrolled during active disease. CDR3s include the opening cysteine and the closing phenylalanine or tryptophan. The D gene is left open where the match is weak. Not every row has a clone size; where given, it reads once, few, many or a size class.

TRBD2	TRBV10-3	.	TRBJ2-1	CAISGGTSYNEQFF	TGTGCCATCAGTGGGGGGACTAGCTACAATGAGCAGTTCTTC
TRBD1	TRBV4-2	.	TRBJ1-6	CASSQRAGGQSPLHF	TGTGCCAGCAGCCAACGTGCAGGGGGCCAATCACCCCTCCACTTT
TRBD2	TRBV7-6	.	TRBJ2-3	CASSFSGGSWTDTQYF	TGTGCCAGCAGCTTTTCTGGCGGGAGTTGGACAGATACGCAGTATTTT
.	TRBV9	.	TRBJ1-1	CASSVGEGWGTEAFF	TGTGCCAGCAGCGTAGGCGAGGGTTGGGGCACTGAAGCTTTCTTT
.	TRBV6-2/TRBV6-3	.	TRBJ1-6	CASSYGRGGNSPLHF	TGTGCCAGCAGCTATGGCAGGGGCGGAAATTCACCCCTCCACTTT
.	TRBV24-1	.	TRBJ2-1	CATSDVGVTYNEQFF	TGTGCCACCAGTGACGTAGGGGTTACCTACAATGAGCAGTTCTTC
TRBD2	TRBV5-1	few	TRBJ2-1	CASSKTSGGASNEQFF	TGCGCCAGCAGCAAAACTAGCGGGGGGGCGAGCAATGAGCAGTTCTTC
.	TRBV10-3	few	TRBJ1-1	CAISEQENTEAFF	TGTGCCATCAGCGAACAGGAGAACACTGAAGCTTTCTTT
TRBD1	TRBV7-9	medium-sized	TRBJ1-6	CASSLTGGSYNSPLHF	TGTGCCAGCAGCTTAACAGGGGGCTCCTATAATTCACCCCTCCACTTT
.	TRBV7-9	.	TRBJ2-2	CASSLVGQTNTGELFF	TGTGCCAGCAGCTTAGTTGGACAGACGAACACCGGGGAGCTGTTTTTT
.	TRBV2	.	TRBJ2-1	CASIPLYNEQFF	TGTGCCAGCATCCCTCTATACAATGAGCAGTTCTTC
TRBD2	TRBV11-1	.	TRBJ2-1	CASSFSSGSTYNEQFF	TGTGCCAGCAGCTTTTCTAGCGGGAGTACCTACAATGAGCAGTTCTTC
TRBD1	TRBV27	large	TRBJ2-2	CASSKGTASGPGELFF	TGTGCCAGCAGTAAGGGGACAGCCTCGGGTCCCGGGGAGCTGTTTTTT
TRBD2	TRBV6-2/TRBV6-3	few	TRBJ2-5	CASSYSGLVLGTQYF	TGTGCCAGCAGTTACTCCGGACTAGTCCTAGGGACCCAGTACTTC
TRBD1	TRBV5-1	few	TRBJ2-2	CASSSGDRGGGELFF	TGCGCCAGCAGCTCGGGGGACAGGGGCGGCGGGGAGCTGTTTTTT
TRBD1	TRBV6-5	.	TRBJ2-3	CASSYQTGGWTDTQYF	TGTGCCAGCAGCTACCAGACAGGGGGCTGGACAGATACGCAGTATTTT
TRBD1	TRBV2	.	TRBJ1-2	CASSERIGQGANYGYTF	TGTGCCAGCAGTGAACGAATTGGACAGGGGGCTAACTATGGCTACACCTTC
.	TRBV29-1	few	TRBJ2-1	CSVETRYNEQFF	TGCAGCGTCGAGACTAGGTATAATGAGCAGTTCTTC
TRBD1	TRBV18	.	TRBJ1-2	CASSLFAPGQGTSVSAYGYTF	TGTGCCAGCTCACTATTCGCCCCGGGACAGGGGACATCGGTGAGCGCCTATGGCTACACCTTC
.	TRBV6-1	.	TRBJ1-3	CASSGGRVTRVGNTIYF	TGTGCCAGCAGTGGAGGGAGAGTTACGCGGGTTGGAAACACCATATATTTT
.	TRBV5-1	.	TRBJ1-6	CASSPDGQSNNSPLHF	TGCGCCAGCAGCCCGGACGGACAGTCTAATAATTCACCCCTCCACTTT
TRBD2	TRBV7-7	.	TRBJ2-2	CASRSGTSGTGELFF	TGTGCTAGCAGGTCCGGGACTAGCGGGACCGGGGAGCTGTTTTTT
.	TRBV6-5	once	TRBJ2-7	CASSYSRTGAVYEQYF	TGTGCCAGCAGTTACTCCCGGACGGGAGCGGTCTACGAGCAGTACTTC
.	TRBV28	.	TRBJ2-3	CASSPARAAQYF	TGTGCCAGCAGTCCCGCGAGGGCCGCGCAGTATTTT
.	TRBV7-9	.	TRBJ2-2	CATKQGPNTGELFF	TGTGCCACTAAACAGGGTCCGAACACCGGGGAGCTGTTTTTT
TRBD2	TRBV3-1/TRBV3-2	.	TRBJ2-3	CASSQRLAGVTLNTDTQYF	TGTGCCAGCAGCCAACGACTAGCGGGAGTGACTCTTAACACAGATACGCAGTATTTT
TRBD1	TRBV2	few	TRBJ1-1	CASSVPTGGNTEAFF	TGTGCCAGCAGTGTCCCGACAGGGGGCAACACTGAAGCTTTCTTT
.	TRBV7-9	.	TRBJ1-4	CASSSSRGYRDEKLFF	TGTGCCAGCAGCTCCAGCAGAGGTTACAGGGATGAAAAACTGTTTTTT
TRBD1	TRBV10-3	.	TRBJ2-7	CAISSQSGTGTRRSYEQYF	TGTGCCATCAGTAGTCAGAGCGGGACAGGGACAAGAAGGTCCTACGAGCAGTACTTC
TRBD1	TRBV15	.	TRBJ1-2	CATSRKTGGALGYTF	TGTGCCACCAGCAGGAAAACAGGGGGCGCGTTGGGCTACACCTTC